This TCR beta chain was recorded in a study of human T cells and chemical hapten exposure. Stated time point: patch test 2, 6 weeks after DPC sensitization. Treatment reported: therapeutic diphenylcyclopropenone sensitization with weekly scalp DPC. This clonotype was seen more than once but under ten times. Its antigen is not known. Study-wide points: With regard to DPC sensitization, TCRs above 1 in 1000 frequency did not change. PT1 expanded TCR counts and patch test score correlated positively.

TCRdb passed the RACE reads through MiXCR, listing each CDR3 protein once. The table records about 380,000 distinct CDR3 sequences, just under 6.5% of them present only once. The clonotype originates from a woman aged 18-29 years with alopecia areata. Some clones in this sample may be carry-over from other donors' samples. The specimen was whole blood, collected in connection with sensitization to the hapten diphenylcyclopropenone (DPC).

The CDR3 nucleotides are TGTGCCATCAGGGAAGGGACTAGCGGAGATACGCAGTATTTT. It is translated as CAIREGTSGDTQYF. V is TRBV10-3 and J is TRBJ2-3, with 11 bases matching TRBD2. This CDR3 is built from 14 residues. Germline-derived CDR1 and CDR2 are ENHRY and SYGVKD. V dropped 6 bases and J dropped 5; count of bases not matched to a gene: 4.